A single sample is the source of the 9 T cell receptor beta chains below, sequenced in a study of blood T cell repertoires in COVID-19. Sequencing used immunoSEQ multiplex PCR; TCRdb keeps in-frame clones, though not all of them. In the table there are roughly 250,000 clones, 70% to 90% of which are singletons. Material for sequencing was PBMCs or T cells enriched from blood (not recorded which). These receptor sequences come from a woman aged 25-40 years who had recovered from COVID-19.

This chain connects TRBV11-2 to TRBJ1-3; no firm D call. Germline assignment: CDR1 SGHAT and CDR2 FQNNGV. V shed 1 base and J shed 4 bases, with 14 bases lying between them. The CDR3 is 16 amino acids. CDR3 region: CASSLGPERAGNTIYF. The CDR3 region has the DNA TGTGCCAGCAGCTTAGGGCCAGAGAGGGCAGGAAACACCATATATTTT.

The gene calls are TRBV12-3 or TRBV12-4 and TRBJ1-2; 7 bases are shared with TRBD1. The CDR3 consists of 13 residues. Germline trimming cut 5 bases from V and 4 bases from J; bases unmatched to any gene: 4. As DNA, the CDR3 is TGTGCCAGCAGTGTTGGACAGGTCTATGGCTACACCTTC. Its translation is CASSVGQVYGYTF.

The rearrangement uses TRBV12-3 or TRBV12-4 and TRBJ1-6, with 7 positions matching TRBD1. Trimming removed 3 bases from V and 7 bases from J; junction bases left unmatched: 0. This CDR3 is built from 13 residues. The CDR3 bases are TGTGCCAGCAGTTTGGACAGGAATTCACCCCTCCACTTT. This translates into CASSLDRNSPLHF.

The genes are TRBV19 and TRBJ2-7; 8 bases are a match to TRBD1. The ends lost 6 bases at V and 7 bases at J; junction bases unmatched: 8. Germline V gene lookup returns CDR1 LNHDA and CDR2 SQIVND (reference sequence). CDR3 length: 13 amino acids. CDR3 coding DNA: TGTGCCAGTAGGCCAGGGGGCACCCGGGAGCAGTACTTC. Protein sequence: CASRPGGTREQYF.

By its share, this clone is large (0.1 to 1%). V usage is TRBV29-1 and J usage is TRBJ2-1; D might be TRBD2 (6 bases). The CDR3 sequence is 14 residues long. The V and J ends lost 3 bases and 8 bases respectively, with 17 bases between them. Germline-derived CDR1 and CDR2 are SQVTM and ANQGSEA. CDR3 in amino acids: CSVEGGEQDHEQFF. CDR3 coding DNA: TGCAGCGTTGAGGGAGGCGAACAGGACCATGAGCAGTTCTTC.

The rearrangement joins TRBV3-1 (or the pseudogene TRBV3-2) to TRBJ2-2, with a tentative D call TRBD2 (5 bases). CDR1 LGHDT and CDR2 YNNKEL come from the germline V gene (reference sequence). V shed 3 bases and J shed 0 bases, with 11 bases lying between them. This CDR3 has 16 residues. This CDR3 reads CASSHRTGTNTGELFF. The CDR3 DNA sequence: TGTGCCAGCAGCCACCGGACGGGAACGAACACCGGGGAGCTGTTTTTT.

In its sample, this clone was seen a few times. V is TRBV10-3 and J is TRBJ1-5, with D possibly being TRBD1 (5 bases). V was cut by 10 bases and J by 0 bases, with 16 bases left in between. Germline V gives CDR1 ENHRY, CDR2 SYGVKD. The CDR3 totals 15 residues. Here the CDR3 reads CATQPTDLSNQPQHF. The CDR3 bases are TGTGCCACCCAACCGACAGACCTTAGCAATCAGCCCCAGCATTTT.

The CDR3: CASSPLAPGETQYF. DNA of the CDR3: TGTGCCAGCAGCCCCCTAGCCCCTGGGGAGACCCAGTACTTC. V and J are TRBV6-5 and TRBJ2-5; D perhaps matches TRBD2 (5 bases). The germline V gene encodes CDR1 MNHEY and CDR2 SVGAGI. Trimming removed 6 bases at V and 5 bases at J, with 16 bases between. This CDR3 contains 14 residues.

V is TRBV25-1 and J is TRBJ1-3, with a weak D call TRBD1 (6 bases). Germline CDR1 and CDR2: MGHDK and SYGVNS. This CDR3 comprises 14 residues. Trimming stripped 4 bases from V and 3 bases from J, with 10 bases between. The CDR3 sequence: CASSGPGDGNTIYF. The DNA for the CDR3 is TGTGCCAGCAGTGGCCCAGGGGATGGAAACACCATATATTTT.